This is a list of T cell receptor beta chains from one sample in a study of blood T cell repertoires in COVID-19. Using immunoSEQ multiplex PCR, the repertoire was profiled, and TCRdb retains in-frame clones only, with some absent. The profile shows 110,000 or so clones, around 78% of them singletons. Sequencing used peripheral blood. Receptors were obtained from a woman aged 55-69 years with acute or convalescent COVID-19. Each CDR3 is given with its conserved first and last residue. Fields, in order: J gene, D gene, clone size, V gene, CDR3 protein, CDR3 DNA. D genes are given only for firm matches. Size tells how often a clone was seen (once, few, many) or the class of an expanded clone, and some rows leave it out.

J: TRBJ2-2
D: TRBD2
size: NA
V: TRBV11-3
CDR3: CASSPGGGNTGELFF
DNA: TGTGCCAGCAGCCCCGGGGGGGGGAACACCGGGGAGCTGTTTTTT

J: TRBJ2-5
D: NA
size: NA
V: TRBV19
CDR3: CASSSRPLAMEETQYF
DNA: TGTGCCAGTAGTTCACGACCGTTAGCTATGGAAGAGACCCAGTACTTC

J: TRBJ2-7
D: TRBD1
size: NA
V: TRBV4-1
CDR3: CASSQATGGTTYEQYF
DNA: TGCGCCAGCAGCCAAGCTACAGGGGGGACCACCTACGAGCAGTACTTC

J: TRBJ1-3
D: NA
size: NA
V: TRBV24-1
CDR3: CATSDSPRVLSGNTIYF
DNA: TGTGCCACCAGTGATTCCCCCAGGGTTCTCTCTGGAAACACCATATATTTT

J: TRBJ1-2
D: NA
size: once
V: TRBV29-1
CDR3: CSVENGGYGYTF
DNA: TGCAGCGTTGAAAATGGGGGGTACGGCTACACCTTC

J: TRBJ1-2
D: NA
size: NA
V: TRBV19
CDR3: CASSNRDSSFGYTF
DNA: TGTGCCAGTAGTAACCGGGACTCTTCTTTTGGCTACACCTTC

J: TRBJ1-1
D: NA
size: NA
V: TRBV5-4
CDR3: CASSLAAGLSEAFF
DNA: TGTGCCAGCAGCTTGGCGGCAGGACTCTCTGAAGCTTTCTTT

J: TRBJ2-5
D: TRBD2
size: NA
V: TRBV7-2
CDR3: CASSPRGAGGQETQYF
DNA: TGTGCCAGCAGCCCCCGGGGAGCGGGAGGACAAGAGACCCAGTACTTC

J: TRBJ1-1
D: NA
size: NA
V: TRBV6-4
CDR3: CASSQQMNTEAFF
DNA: TGTGCCAGCAGCCAACAGATGAACACTGAAGCTTTCTTT

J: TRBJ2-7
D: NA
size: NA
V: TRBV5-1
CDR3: CASSLSLTLDEQYF
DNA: TGCGCCAGCAGCTTATCGCTGACTCTGGACGAGCAGTACTTC

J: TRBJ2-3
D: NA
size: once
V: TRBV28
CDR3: CASTISGSRTDTQYF
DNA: TGTGCCAGCACCATTTCGGGGAGCCGGACAGATACGCAGTATTTT

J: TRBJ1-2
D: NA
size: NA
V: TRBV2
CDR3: CASSPSTLRIGGDGYTF
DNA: TGTGCCAGCAGCCCTTCCACGCTTCGGATAGGAGGGGATGGCTACACCTTC

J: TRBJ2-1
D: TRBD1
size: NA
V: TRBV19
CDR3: CASSPRQGAYNEQFF
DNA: TGTGCCAGTAGTCCGCGACAGGGGGCCTACAATGAGCAGTTCTTC

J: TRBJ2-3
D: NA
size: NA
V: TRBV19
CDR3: CASSISRGDTQYF
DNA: TGTGCCAGTAGTATCAGTAGGGGAGATACGCAGTATTTT

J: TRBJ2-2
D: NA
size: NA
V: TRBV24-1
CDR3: CATSRGEVNTGELFF
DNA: TGTGCCACCAGCCGCGGGGAAGTGAACACCGGGGAGCTGTTTTTT

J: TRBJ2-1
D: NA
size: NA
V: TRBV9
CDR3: CASSVDPQVGEQFF
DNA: TGTGCCAGCAGCGTAGACCCCCAAGTCGGGGAGCAGTTCTTC

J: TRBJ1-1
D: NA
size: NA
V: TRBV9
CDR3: CASTPLGQFNTEAFF
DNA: TGTGCCAGCACCCCGTTGGGGCAGTTTAACACTGAAGCTTTCTTT

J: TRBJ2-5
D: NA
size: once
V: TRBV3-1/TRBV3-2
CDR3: CASSQDGRTQGKTQYF
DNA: TGTGCCAGCAGCCAAGACGGGCGAACCCAGGGAAAGACCCAGTACTTC

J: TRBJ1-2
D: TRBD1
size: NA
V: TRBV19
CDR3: CASSTDRGRYNGYTF
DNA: TGTGCCAGTAGTACGGACAGGGGGCGTTATAATGGCTACACCTTC

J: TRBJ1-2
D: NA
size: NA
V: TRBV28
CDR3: CASSSSALGGYTF
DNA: TGTGCCAGCAGTTCTTCCGCTCTGGGCGGCTACACCTTC

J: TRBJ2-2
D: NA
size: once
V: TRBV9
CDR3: CASSPGGGEDTGELFF
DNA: TGTGCCAGCAGCCCCGGAGGGGGCGAAGACACCGGGGAGCTGTTTTTT

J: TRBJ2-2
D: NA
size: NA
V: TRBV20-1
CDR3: CSASSYTGELFF
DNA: TGCAGTGCTAGTTCTTACACCGGGGAGCTGTTTTTT

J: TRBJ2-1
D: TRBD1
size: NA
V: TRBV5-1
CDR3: CASSSREGGIGNEQFF
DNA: TGCGCCAGCAGCTCTCGGGAAGGGGGCATAGGTAATGAGCAGTTCTTC

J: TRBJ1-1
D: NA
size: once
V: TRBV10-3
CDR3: CAISDRGPTEAFF
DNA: TGTGCCATCAGTGATCGGGGTCCCACTGAAGCTTTCTTT

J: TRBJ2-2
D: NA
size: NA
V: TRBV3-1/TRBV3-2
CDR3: CASSQSRRGTGELFF
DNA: TGTGCCAGCAGCCAATCGAGACGGGGGACCGGGGAGCTGTTTTTT

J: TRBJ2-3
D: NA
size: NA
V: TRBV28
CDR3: CASIGGGTDTQYF
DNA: TGTGCCAGCATAGGGGGTGGGACAGATACGCAGTATTTT

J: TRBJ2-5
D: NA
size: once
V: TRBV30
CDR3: CAWSRVGGETQYF
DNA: TGTGCCTGGAGCAGAGTAGGGGGTGAGACCCAGTACTTC

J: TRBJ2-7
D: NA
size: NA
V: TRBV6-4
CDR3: CASSDQGEQYF
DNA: TGTGCCAGCAGTGACCAGGGGGAGCAGTACTTC

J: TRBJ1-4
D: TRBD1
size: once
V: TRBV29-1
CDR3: CSVEGTGKKLFF
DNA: TGCAGCGTTGAGGGGACAGGGAAAAAACTGTTTTTT

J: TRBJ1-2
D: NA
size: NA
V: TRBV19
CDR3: CASSIDKNYGYTF
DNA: TGTGCCAGTAGTATTGACAAGAACTATGGCTACACCTTC

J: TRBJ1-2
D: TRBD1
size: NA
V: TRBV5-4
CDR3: CASSSGTGALYGYTF
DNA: TGTGCCAGCAGCAGCGGGACAGGGGCTCTCTATGGCTACACCTTC

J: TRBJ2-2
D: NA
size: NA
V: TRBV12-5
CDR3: CASGSPADTGELFF
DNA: TGTGCTAGTGGCTCCCCGGCGGACACCGGGGAGCTGTTTTTT

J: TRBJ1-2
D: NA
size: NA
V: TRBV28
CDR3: CASSITQGEGYTF
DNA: TGTGCCAGCAGTATCACTCAGGGTGAAGGCTACACCTTC

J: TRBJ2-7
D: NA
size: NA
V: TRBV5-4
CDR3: CASSFVGGYEQYF
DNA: TGTGCCAGCAGCTTCGTCGGGGGCTACGAGCAGTACTTC

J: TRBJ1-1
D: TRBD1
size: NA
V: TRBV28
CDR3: CASSVHTGGDTEAFF
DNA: TGTGCCAGCAGTGTTCACACAGGGGGGGACACTGAAGCTTTCTTT

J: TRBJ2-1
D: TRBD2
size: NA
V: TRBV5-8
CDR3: CASSRGTTSNEQFF
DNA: TGTGCCAGCAGCCGCGGGACTACTAGCAATGAGCAGTTCTTC

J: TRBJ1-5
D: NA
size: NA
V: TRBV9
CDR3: CASGPSNQPQHF
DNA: TGTGCCAGCGGCCCCTCCAATCAGCCCCAGCATTTT

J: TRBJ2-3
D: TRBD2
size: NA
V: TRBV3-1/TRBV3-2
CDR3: CASSQDLAGGDTQYF
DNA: TGTGCCAGCAGCCAAGATTTAGCGGGGGGCGATACGCAGTATTTT